The 18 T cell receptor beta chains listed next were all sequenced from one sample in a study of metastatic and nonmetastatic thyroid tumors. TCRdb reanalyzed the PCR reads via MiXCR. The table has more than 6,000 clones, roughly 29% seen once. Patients underwent thyroid surgery, and none had received any treatment before it. Material: tumor tissue. These receptors all stem from a female donor with papillary thyroid cancer or a benign thyroid nodule (not recorded which). Some clones in this sample may be carry-over from other donors' samples.

By sample fraction, this clone is medium-sized. The chain uses TRBV19 and TRBJ1-5, with D unresolved. The germline V gene has CDR1 LNHDA and CDR2 SQIVND (reference sequence). Deletions cut 6 bases from V and 4 bases from J, with 19 bases between. The length of the CDR3 is 16 residues. The CDR3 nucleotides read TGTGCCAGTAGCCTACACCCCGTGCGGGATAATCAGCCCCAGCATTTT. Encoded protein: CASSLHPVRDNQPQHF. The full variable domain, rest sourced from reference TRBV19 and TRBJ1-5, is DGGITQSPKYLFRKEGQNVTLSCEQNLNHDAMYWYRQDPGQGLRLIYYSQIVNDFQKGDIAEGYSVSREKKESFPLTVTSAQKNPTAFYLCASSLHPVRDNQPQHFGDGTRLSIL.

The rearrangement joins TRBV7-6 to TRBJ2-3; no clear D. The germline V and J ends were trimmed by 5 bases and 2 bases, with 11 bases remaining between them. The CDR3 consists of 14 residues. CDR1 and CDR2 (germline): SGHVS, FNYEAQ. The DNA of the CDR3 is TGTGCCAGCAGCGCTTGGGCGGACACAGATACGCAGTATTTT. Its translation: CASSAWADTDTQYF.

This clone was observed a handful of times. One base away lies a much larger clone, so this may be a sequencing read error. Other DNA sequences within the sample encode an identical CDR3. CDR3 sequence (DNA): TGTGCCAGCAGGACTAGCGGGGGGGCTGGGGATGAGCAGTTCTTC. Protein: CASRTSGGAGDEQFF. This chain links TRBV6-4 with TRBJ2-1, with 14 bases fitting TRBD2. V dropped 6 bases and J dropped 8; count of bases not matched to a gene: 6. The CDR3 is made up of 15 amino acids. Germline V gives CDR1 MRHNA, CDR2 SNTAGT.

Ten or more counts support this clone. The gene calls are TRBV7-2 and TRBJ2-5, with no clear D. Looked up from germline, CDR1 is SGHTA and CDR2 is FQGNSA. Trimming stripped 7 bases from V and 5 bases from J, with 14 bases between. CDR3 length equals 13 residues. CDR3 in amino acids: CASIQAGGETQYF. The CDR3 bases are TGTGCCAGCATCCAGGCCGGTGGGGAGACCCAGTACTTC.

The V gene is TRBV7-8, the J gene TRBJ2-7; 12 nucleotides line up with TRBD2. The CDR3 is 16 amino acids. Germline V lookup: CDR1 SGHVS, CDR2 FQNEAQ. With 1 base clipped from V and 4 bases from J, the junction kept 5 bases outside the gene matches. CDR3 sequence reads: CASSLGPGTSGYEQYF. The CDR3 DNA reads TGTGCCAGCAGCTTAGGCCCCGGGACTAGCGGGTACGAGCAGTACTTC.

The rearrangement uses TRBV7-1 and TRBJ2-7; 11 bases are a match to TRBD1. TRBV7-1 is known as an ORF, though its function is uncertain. V trimming: 5 bases; J trimming: 0 bases; junction bases outside the gene matches: 18. This CDR3 has 20 residues. As DNA, the CDR3 is TGTGCCAGCAGCAGCCCCGAACTGGGACAGGGGGTCGCTGTCTCCTACGAGCAGTACTTC. Protein: CASSSPELGQGVAVSYEQYF.

V usage is TRBV28 and J usage is TRBJ2-3, with unresolved D. Per germline, CDR1 MDHEN and CDR2 SYDVKM. The ends were cut back, 2 bases at V and 5 bases at J, with 5 bases in the middle. The CDR3 spans 12 residues. In nucleotides, the CDR3 is TGTGCCAGCAGTTTAGAAGTAGATACGCAGTATTTT. It translates to CASSLEVDTQYF. Full variable domain (rest looked up from reference TRBV28 and TRBJ2-3): DVKVTQSSRYLVKRTGEKVFLECVQDMDHENMFWYRQDPGLGLRLIYFSYDVKMKEKGDIPEGYSVSREKKERFSLILESASTNQTSMYLCASSLEVDTQYFGPGTRLTVL.

The V call is TRBV27, the J call TRBJ2-7, with TRBD2 matching over 9 bases. The CDR3 is 15 residues long. In germline, CDR1 is MNHEY, CDR2 SMNVEV (reference sequence). V dropped 6 bases and J dropped 0; count of bases not matched to a gene: 6. CDR3 in amino acids: CASRTGTSRSYEQYF. Here the CDR3 DNA reads TGTGCCAGCAGGACTGGGACTAGCCGCTCCTACGAGCAGTACTTC.

By share, this clone ranks as medium-sized. The rearrangement uses TRBV9 and TRBJ2-1; 7 bases line up with TRBD1. The CDR3 has 15 amino acids. The germline V gene has CDR1 SGDLS and CDR2 YYNGEE. V trimming: 0 bases; J trimming: 1 base; junction bases outside the gene matches: 1. The CDR3 loop is CASSVGQGSYNEQFF. As DNA, the CDR3 is TGTGCCAGCAGCGTAGGACAGGGATCCTACAATGAGCAGTTCTTC.

This clone was counted a few times. The rearrangement uses TRBV2 and TRBJ2-5, with 12 bases lining up with TRBD2. The V segment lost 8 bases and the J segment 6 bases; nucleotides outside the gene matches: 10. Germline values: CDR1 SNHLY, CDR2 FYNNEI. CDR3 length equals 15 residues. The CDR3, as DNA: TGTGCCAGCGGGCCCCTAGCGGGAGGGAGAAAGACCCAGTACTTC. Amino acids: CASGPLAGGRKTQYF.

This sequence joins TRBV24-1 and TRBJ2-6; TRBD2 agrees at 8 bases. The CDR3 length is 18 residues. The V gene's germline CDR1 is KGHDR and CDR2 SFDVKD. V lost 2 bases and J lost 0; bases outside the gene matches: 5. For the CDR3, the DNA is TGTGCCACCAGTGATTCACCGGGGGGGACCTCTGGGGCCAACGTCCTGACTTTC. This translates into CATSDSPGGTSGANVLTF.

This chain links TRBV11-2 with TRBJ2-1; D not certain. The CDR3 length is 12 residues. Germline CDR1 is SGHAT and CDR2 is FQNNGV. Between the trimmed V and J ends, which lost 1 base and 12 bases, there was a span of 10 bases. CDR3 sequence (DNA): TGTGCCAGCAGCTTAGGTAGGATGGGGCAGTTCTTC. It translates to CASSLGRMGQFF. Combining the CDR3 with reference TRBV11-2 and TRBJ2-1 gives the whole variable domain EAGVAQSPRYKIIEKRQSVAFWCNPISGHATLYWYQQILGQGPKLLIQFQNNGVVDDSQLPKDRFSAERLKGVDSTLKIQPAKLEDSAVYLCASSLGRMGQFFGPGTRLTVL.

The gene calls are TRBV7-2 and TRBJ2-7; 9 bases match TRBD1. J was trimmed by 5 bases and V by 5 bases; bases with no gene match: 7. CDR1 is SGHTA and CDR2 is FQGNSA in the germline V gene. The CDR3 length is 14 residues. In nucleotides, the CDR3 is TGTGCCAGCAGCAACCGGGGACAGGGAGACGAGCAGTACTTC. Translated: CASSNRGQGDEQYF.

V and J are TRBV3-1 and TRBJ2-1; D is undetermined. The CDR3 runs to 12 residues. Trimming removed 3 bases from V and 8 bases from J, with 8 bases in between. Germline assignment: CDR1 LGHDT and CDR2 YNNKEL (reference sequence). CDR3 amino acids: CASSQSPDEQFF. In DNA, the CDR3 is TGTGCCAGCAGCCAGAGCCCGGATGAGCAGTTCTTC.

This clone is labeled medium-sized. This chain connects TRBV6-1 to TRBJ2-3, with 10 positions matching TRBD2. The V segment lost 4 bases and the J segment 2 bases; nucleotides outside the gene matches: 3. There are 15 residues in the CDR3. Germline loops: CDR1 MNHNS, CDR2 SASEGT. CDR3 DNA: TGTGCCAGCAGTGCTAGCGGGGGATTCACAGATACGCAGTATTTT. Residues: CASSASGGFTDTQYF.

By its share, this clone is medium-sized. The genes are TRBV6-5 and TRBJ1-3; D is unclear. Trimming shortened V by 0 bases and J by 5 bases, and 11 bases separated the two germline ends. The germline gives CDR1 MNHEY, CDR2 SVGAGI. The CDR3 sequence is 15 residues long. CDR3 nucleotide sequence: TGTGCCAGCAGTTACTCACGGGGATCTAGAAACACCATATATTTT. This sequence encodes CASSYSRGSRNTIYF.

Judged by abundance, this clone is medium-sized. The chain joins TRBV2 to TRBJ1-1, with D possibly matching TRBD1 (5 bases). Germline V gene sequence: CDR1 SNHLY, CDR2 FYNNEI. The CDR3 totals 12 residues. Trimming stripped 6 bases from V and 6 bases from J, with 11 bases between. CDR3 protein: CASRRDDPEAFF. The CDR3, as DNA: TGTGCCAGCAGGAGGGACGATCCTGAAGCTTTCTTT.

This clone is judged large. The rearrangement links TRBV12-3 or TRBV12-4 to TRBJ1-2, with D unresolved. V was shortened by 3 bases and J by 7 bases, with 6 bases between the two germline ends. The CDR3 covers 11 residues. CDR3: CASSLGSGYTF. In DNA form, the CDR3 reads TGTGCCAGCAGTTTGGGTTCTGGCTACACCTTC.